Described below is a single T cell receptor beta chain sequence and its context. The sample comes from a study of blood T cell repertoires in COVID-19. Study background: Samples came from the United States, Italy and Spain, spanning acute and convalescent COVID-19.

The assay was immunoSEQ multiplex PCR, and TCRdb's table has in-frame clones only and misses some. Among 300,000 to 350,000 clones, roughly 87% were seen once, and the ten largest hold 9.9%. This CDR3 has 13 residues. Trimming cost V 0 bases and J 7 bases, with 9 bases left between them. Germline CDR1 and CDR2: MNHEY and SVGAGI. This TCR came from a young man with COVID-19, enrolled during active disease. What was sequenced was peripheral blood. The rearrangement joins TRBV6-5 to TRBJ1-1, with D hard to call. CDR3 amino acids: CASSYSDGLEAFF. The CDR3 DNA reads TGTGCCAGCAGTTACTCTGATGGACTTGAAGCTTTCTTT.